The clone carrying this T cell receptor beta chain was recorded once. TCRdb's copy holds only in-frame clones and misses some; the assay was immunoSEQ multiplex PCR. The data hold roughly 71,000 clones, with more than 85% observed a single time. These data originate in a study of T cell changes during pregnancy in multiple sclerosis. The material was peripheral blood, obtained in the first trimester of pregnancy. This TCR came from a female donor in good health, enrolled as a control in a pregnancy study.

The CDR3 sequence: CASSLATTSGSGEQFF. The CDR3 DNA follows: TGCGCCAGCAGCTTGGCCACAACTAGCGGGAGTGGTGAGCAGTTCTTC. The chain couples TRBV5-1 to TRBJ2-1, with 11 bases fitting TRBD2. The ends lost 0 bases at V and 9 bases at J; junction bases unmatched: 8. CDR1 is SGHRS and CDR2 is YFSETQ in the germline V gene. CDR3 length: 16 residues. Combining the CDR3 with reference TRBV5-1 and TRBJ2-1 gives the whole variable domain KAGVTQTPRYLIKTRGQQVTLSCSPISGHRSVSWYQQTPGQGLQFLFEYFSETQRNKGNFPGRFSGRQFSNSRSEMNVSTLELGDSALYLCASSLATTSGSGEQFFGPGTRLTVL.